Listed below are T cell receptor beta chains from one sample, sequenced in a study of T cells in Graves' hyperthyroidism and ophthalmopathy. Each CDR3 protein gets one entry after TCRdb re-called the multiplex PCR reads with MiXCR. The repertoire holds a few hundred thousand distinct CDR3 sequences, with under 15% as singletons. Sequencing used blood. The receptor set was obtained from a woman in her thirties with Graves' hyperthyroidism. Each CDR3 is given with its conserved first and last residue. Clone size is stated in some rows and not others, as once, few, many or a class when expanded.

abundance,j_gene,v_gene,CDR3aa
many,TRBJ1-1,TRBV3-1,CASSFDGGAEAFF
many,TRBJ2-5,TRBV28,CASSLILGMETQYF
many,TRBJ1-5,TRBV18,CASSPPGPGSQPQHF
few,TRBJ1-1,TRBV7-3,CASRGEFTEAFF
many,TRBJ1-1,TRBV18,CASSPPGRYMNTEAFF
once,TRBJ2-7,TRBV7-9,CASSTGTSGSPREQYF
many,TRBJ2-1,TRBV9,CASSVVPETSLNEQFF
many,TRBJ1-6,TRBV11-2,CASEAIPYSPLHF
-,TRBJ2-7,TRBV27,CASSLGRNPGEQYF
many,TRBJ1-1,TRBV6-1,CASSEPVYGNTEAFF
-,TRBJ1-2,TRBV12-3/TRBV12-4,CASSLTGVDGYTF
many,TRBJ2-3,TRBV28,CASSLGVHTDTQYF
few,TRBJ2-1,TRBV18,CASSPSQDSQFF
many,TRBJ2-3,TRBV24-1,CATSATGGLSTDTQYF
-,TRBJ2-3,TRBV10-3,CAIAGGPTDTQYF
many,TRBJ1-1,TRBV27,CATSGGRNTEAFF
many,TRBJ2-4,TRBV11-2,CASSLDLAPNIQYF
many,TRBJ2-7,TRBV20-1,CSARGLAYPYEQYF
few,TRBJ2-5,TRBV18,CASSRTGYQETQYF
few,TRBJ2-6,TRBV29-1,CSVVSSGANVLTF
few,TRBJ2-2,TRBV2,CASSARTGGSPGELFF
many,TRBJ2-7,TRBV28,CASSGRDFSYEQYF
many,TRBJ1-1,TRBV6-5,CASSYTMDGSLNTEAFF